The entry below describes one T cell receptor beta chain. The target antigen is unknown. The data were obtained in a study of PD-1 blockade in classical Hodgkin lymphoma. Study results and limitations: While CD8+ TCR diversity did not rise significantly by C4D1, CD4+ TCR diversity did. When nivolumab was started under 1 year after ASCT, patients were excluded.

Clones were read by immunoSEQ multiplex PCR, and TCRdb kept only the in-frame ones, dropping some. The sample yields some 150,000 clones, approximately 80% seen once. All patients experienced relapse after autologous stem cell transplantation, and brentuximab vedotin exposure was variable. This TCR was recovered from a human donor with classical Hodgkin lymphoma. Sequenced material: peripheral blood mononuclear cells (PBMCs), taken before the second cycle of nivolumab.

The CDR3 DNA sequence: TGTGCCAGCAGTAGCAGTGATACCTACGAGCAGTACTTC. Translated, it gives CASSSSDTYEQYF. The chain uses TRBV27 and TRBJ2-5; no reliable D call. The J call may be incorrect, as the DNA end agrees better with TRBJ2-7. The germline CDR1 and CDR2 sequences are MNHEY and SMNVEV (reference sequence). The CDR3 has 13 amino acids.